Below are 23 T cell receptor beta chains sequenced from a single sample in a study of cytomegalovirus exposure and HLA in healthy donors. Amplification used 60 Vbeta primers and 13 Jbeta primers. Measured with immunoSEQ multiplex PCR; TCRdb has only the in-frame clones, and not every one. The sample shows 140,000 to 150,000 clones, around 80% of them seen only once. Material: PBMCs. All receptors derive from a man aged 40-49 years in good health and CMV-seronegative.

The J gene is TRBJ2-7, the V gene TRBV7-2; the D gene is possibly TRBD2 (6 bases). The CDR3 runs 14 residues. Germline V gene sequence: CDR1 SGHTA, CDR2 FQGNSA. The germline V and J ends were trimmed by 5 bases and 7 bases, with 18 bases remaining between them. The CDR3 protein is CASSPYGGVGEQYF. The CDR3 nucleotides are TGTGCCAGCAGCCCTTACGGGGGAGTGGGTGAGCAGTACTTC.

The chain combines TRBV2 with TRBJ1-1, with D possibly matching TRBD1 (5 bases). Trimming removed 5 bases from V and 0 bases from J, with 10 bases in between. The CDR3 loop spans 14 amino acids. In germline, CDR1 is SNHLY, CDR2 FYNNEI. As DNA, the CDR3 is TGTGCCAGCAGTTCGGGACTCGTGAACACTGAAGCTTTCTTT. Protein product: CASSSGLVNTEAFF.

The chain recombines TRBV2 with TRBJ2-2, with D possibly being TRBD2 (6 bases). The germline CDR1 and CDR2 sequences are SNHLY and FYNNEI. V shed 3 bases and J shed 1 base, with 12 bases lying between them. The CDR3 has 16 residues. CDR3 sequence: CASSDRRALNTGELFF. The CDR3, as DNA: TGTGCCAGCAGTGATAGGAGGGCCCTGAACACCGGGGAGCTGTTTTTT.

J is TRBJ2-2 and V is TRBV7-9, with 7 positions matching TRBD2. The CDR3 is made up of 19 amino acids. CDR1 and CDR2 (germline): SEHNR, FQNEAQ (reference sequence). The trim removed 5 bases at V and 0 bases at J, leaving 15 bases unmatched. For the CDR3, the DNA is TGTGCCAGCAGCAACAGAGAATGGGTGCTAGCGGCGAACACCGGGGAGCTGTTTTTT. It codes for CASSNREWVLAANTGELFF.

This chain links TRBV27 with TRBJ1-5, with 8 bases fitting TRBD1. The CDR3 consists of 17 residues. V dropped 6 bases and J dropped 2; count of bases not matched to a gene: 12. The germline V gene encodes CDR1 MNHEY and CDR2 SMNVEV (reference sequence). The CDR3 nucleotides are TGTGCCAGCAGGCCGAACCCGACAGGGGTTGGCAATCAGCCCCAGCATTTT. Translated, it gives CASRPNPTGVGNQPQHF.

In this sample, this clone turned up many times. The genes are TRBV6-5 and TRBJ1-5; a possible D gene is TRBD1 (6 bases). Trimming took 6 bases from V and 1 from J, leaving 13 bases between them. This CDR3 comprises 15 residues. Germline CDR1 reads MNHEY; CDR2 reads SVGAGI. CDR3 sequence: CASRGSQGSNQPQHF. As DNA, the CDR3 is TGTGCCAGCAGGGGATCACAGGGCAGCAATCAGCCCCAGCATTTT.

This chain links TRBV9 with TRBJ2-6, with D possibly TRBD1 on 5 matching bases. This CDR3 is 15 amino acids long. The germline V gene encodes CDR1 SGDLS and CDR2 YYNGEE. V was pared by 0 bases and J by 2 bases, with 6 bases between. The CDR3 reads CASSVEGTGANVLTF. In DNA form, the CDR3 reads TGTGCCAGCAGCGTAGAGGGGACTGGGGCCAACGTCCTGACTTTC.

This clone was detected a few times. The rearrangement uses TRBV5-1 and TRBJ1-4, with 7 bases lining up with TRBD1. Germline V gene lookup returns CDR1 SGHRS and CDR2 YFSETQ. The V gene end was trimmed by 0 bases and the J gene end by 4 bases; junction bases not matched to a gene: 0. CDR3 length equals 14 residues. As DNA, the CDR3 is TGCGCCAGCAGCTTGGACAGGGGTAATGAAAAACTGTTTTTT. Amino acids: CASSLDRGNEKLFF. Variable domain in full (rest from reference TRBV5-1 and TRBJ1-4): KAGVTQTPRYLIKTRGQQVTLSCSPISGHRSVSWYQQTPGQGLQFLFEYFSETQRNKGNFPGRFSGRQFSNSRSEMNVSTLELGDSALYLCASSLDRGNEKLFFGSGTQLSVL.

The chain couples TRBV5-6 to TRBJ2-1, with D perhaps TRBD2 (7 bases). The CDR3 contains 11 residues. The V end was cut by 10 bases, the J end by 9 bases, with 14 bases between. The V gene's germline CDR1 is SGHDT and CDR2 YYEEEE. This CDR3 reads CAGGGRGEQFF. In DNA form, the CDR3 reads TGTGCCGGGGGGGGCCGGGGTGAGCAGTTCTTC. The whole variable domain, filled in from reference TRBV5-6 and TRBJ2-1, reads DAGVTQSPTHLIKTRGQQVTLRCSPKSGHDTVSWYQQALGQGPQFIFQYYEEEERQRGNFPDRFSGHQFPNYSSELNVNALLLGDSALYLCAGGGRGEQFFGPGTRLTVL.

The V gene is TRBV4-1, the J gene TRBJ2-7; D unclear. Germline CDR1 reads MGHRA; CDR2 reads YSYEKL. Trimming stripped 0 bases from V and 1 base from J, with 4 bases between. The CDR3 extends over 13 amino acids. The CDR3 DNA reads as TGCGCCAGCAGCCAAGATCGGTCCTACGAGCAGTACTTC. Its translation: CASSQDRSYEQYF.

The rearrangement joins TRBV19 to TRBJ1-2; TRBD1 might be the D (6 bases). The germline CDR1 and CDR2 sequences are LNHDA and SQIVND (reference sequence). This CDR3 has 13 amino acids. The V and J ends lost 5 bases and 6 bases respectively, with 13 bases between them. The DNA of the CDR3 is TGTGCCAGTAGTTCCCAGGGGTGGGATGGCTACACCTTC. Protein product: CASSSQGWDGYTF.

This clone was observed a single time. This chain's CDR3 is CASSGGGGGYNEQFF. In nucleotides, the CDR3 is TGTGCCAGCAGCGGGGGGGGCGGGGGTTACAATGAGCAGTTCTTC. The gene calls are TRBV5-5 and TRBJ2-1; maybe TRBD2 (7 bases). Trimming removed 4 bases at V and 4 bases at J, with 15 bases between. Per germline, CDR1 SGHKS and CDR2 YYEKEE (reference sequence). The CDR3 consists of 15 residues.

The V call is TRBV2, the J call TRBJ2-3; TRBD2 is a possible D gene (6 bases). Germline lookup yields CDR1 SNHLY and CDR2 FYNNEI. Trimming took off 4 bases at V and 7 bases at J, with 15 bases between the two ends. The CDR3 has 14 residues. The CDR3 sequence is CASSGERAGNTQYF. In nucleotides, the CDR3 is TGTGCCAGCAGTGGGGAGAGGGCGGGGAATACGCAGTATTTT.

This sequence joins TRBV7-2 and TRBJ2-3; tentative D call: TRBD2 (5 bases). Trimming took off 3 bases at V and 0 bases at J, with 7 bases between the two ends. Germline V gene data show CDR1 as SGHTA and CDR2 as FQGNSA. This CDR3 comprises 14 residues. The CDR3 loop reads CASSFTGSTDTQYF. DNA of the CDR3: TGTGCCAGCAGCTTTACGGGGAGCACAGATACGCAGTATTTT.

This clone has only one observation. The genes are TRBV10-3 and TRBJ2-5; maybe TRBD1 (6 bases). V lost 8 bases and J 1 base, leaving 11 bases between the germline ends. CDR1 and CDR2 from the germline V gene are ENHRY and SYGVKD. CDR3 length: 13 residues. The CDR3 loop is CAIAGQSQETQYF. The CDR3 DNA reads TGTGCCATCGCCGGACAGTCCCAAGAGACCCAGTACTTC.

This chain joins TRBV2 and TRBJ1-3; D gene unclear. Germline loops: CDR1 SNHLY, CDR2 FYNNEI. This CDR3 has 14 residues. Trimming pared 3 bases from V and 1 base from J, leaving 7 bases between. DNA of the CDR3: TGTGCCAGCAGTGACCCAGGTTCTGGAAACACCATATATTTT. It is translated as CASSDPGSGNTIYF.

The chain carries TRBV11-1 and TRBJ1-2, with 12 bases aligning to TRBD1. Trimming at V came to 5 bases and at J to 8 bases, leaving 6 bases not matched to a gene. Germline CDR1 and CDR2: SGHAT and FQDESV (reference sequence). The CDR3 consists of 14 residues. The CDR3 DNA reads as TGTGCCAGCAGCGAAGGGACAGGGGGCTCCGGCTACACCTTC. This gives the protein CASSEGTGGSGYTF.

This clone was recorded a few times. V and J are TRBV6-5 and TRBJ1-1; TRBD1 might be the D (5 bases). Trimming cost V 7 bases and J 4 bases, with 13 bases left between them. Germline loops: CDR1 MNHEY, CDR2 SVGAGI. This CDR3 comprises 13 residues. This CDR3 reads CASIGGVATEAFF. CDR3 sequence (DNA): TGTGCCAGCATAGGAGGGGTGGCCACTGAAGCTTTCTTT.

The chain recombines TRBV28 with TRBJ1-1; tentatively, D is TRBD1 (6 bases). The CDR3 has 10 amino acids. The V and J ends lost 10 bases and 10 bases respectively, with 13 bases between them. Germline V CDR1 and CDR2: MDHEN, SYDVKM. Here the CDR3 reads CATGGLGAFF. The CDR3 DNA follows: TGTGCCACCGGGGGGCTGGGAGCTTTCTTT.

CDR3 bases: TGCGCCAGCAGAAAAGGGGTCCGCTCCTACAATGAGCAGTTCTTC. Residues: CASRKGVRSYNEQFF. The chain uses TRBV4-3 and TRBJ2-1; D perhaps matches TRBD1 (5 bases). Germline V CDR1 and CDR2: LGHNA, YSLEER. The CDR3 runs 15 residues. The germline V and J ends were trimmed by 6 bases and 0 bases, with 12 bases remaining between them.

The V call is TRBV11-2, the J call TRBJ1-1; 10 bases align to TRBD1. CDR3 length: 14 residues. Looked up from germline, CDR1 is SGHAT and CDR2 is FQNNGV. Trimming at V came to 1 base and at J to 8 bases, leaving 4 bases not matched to a gene. CDR3: CASSLVRDRGEAFF. CDR3 bases: TGTGCCAGCAGCTTAGTGCGGGACAGGGGAGAAGCTTTCTTT.

This clone has just one count. The chain joins TRBV6-6 to TRBJ2-7; a possible D gene is TRBD1 (6 bases). V was cut by 6 bases and J by 2 bases, with 14 bases left in between. The CDR3 loop spans 14 amino acids. Germline V gene lookup returns CDR1 MNHNY and CDR2 SVGAGI (reference sequence). CDR3 amino acids: CASRGQTSTYEQYF. The CDR3 nucleotides are TGTGCCAGCAGAGGACAGACGAGTACCTACGAGCAGTACTTC.

V usage is TRBV28 and J usage is TRBJ2-7; 11 bases fit TRBD1. This CDR3 contains 15 residues. With V trimmed by 4 bases and J by 7 bases, 9 bases remained unmatched. Germline loops: CDR1 MDHEN, CDR2 SYDVKM. The CDR3 is CASSSSGTGGEEQYF. As DNA, the CDR3 is TGTGCCAGCAGTTCATCCGGGACAGGGGGAGAAGAGCAGTACTTC.